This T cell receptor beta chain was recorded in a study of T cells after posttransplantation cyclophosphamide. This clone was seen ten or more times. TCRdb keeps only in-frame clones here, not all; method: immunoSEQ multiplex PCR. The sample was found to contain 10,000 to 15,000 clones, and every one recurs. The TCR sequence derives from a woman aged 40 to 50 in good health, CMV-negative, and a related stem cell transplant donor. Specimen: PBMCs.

The CDR3 spells CASSLEGASYNEQFF. The DNA for the CDR3 is TGTGCCAGCAGTTTGGAGGGGGCCTCCTACAATGAGCAGTTCTTC. The J gene is TRBJ2-1, the V gene TRBV12-3 or TRBV12-4; possibly TRBD1 for D (7 bases). The CDR3 covers 15 residues. The ends were cut back, 3 bases at V and 0 bases at J, with 9 bases in the middle.